Below are 18 T cell receptor beta chains sequenced from a single sample in a study of shared clonotypes between healthy human individuals (dated by TCRdb to 2019 to 2021). Library construction relied on the immunoSEQ multiplex PCR assay. The immuneACCESS repertoire file appears here via TCRdb, limited to in-frame rearrangements. These files lack a portion of the clones; in checked studies, under half of the deficit traces to unresolved V genes, and the cause of the others is not known. The sample table shows some 2.3 million clones, and 85% to 95% are seen once. The ten largest clonotypes hold 0.35% to 0.45% of the sample. Sequenced material: naive CD4+ T cells from PBMCs. The sample's cell subset or site label, in plain terms: CD45RA+ positively selected. The origin of the receptors is a man aged 18 to 35 in good health. Some clones in this sample may be carry-over from other donors' samples.

The chain carries TRBV15 and TRBJ1-2; a possible D gene is TRBD1 (6 bases). The CDR3 loop spans 14 amino acids. The ends were cut back, 4 bases at V and 3 bases at J, with 12 bases in the middle. Per the germline V gene, CDR1 is LNHNV and CDR2 is YYDKDF (reference sequence). DNA for the CDR3: TGTGCCACCAGCAAGGGACACCTTTACTATGGCTACACCTTC. Residues: CATSKGHLYYGYTF.

The chain links TRBV9 to TRBJ1-1; D might be TRBD1 (6 bases). The V gene's germline CDR1 is SGDLS and CDR2 YYNGEE. The CDR3 consists of 14 residues. V was pared by 0 bases and J by 4 bases, with 10 bases between. The chain's CDR3 is CASSVATRGTEAFF. In DNA, the CDR3 is TGTGCCAGCAGCGTAGCTACCAGGGGCACTGAAGCTTTCTTT.

This sequence joins TRBV5-1 and TRBJ2-3, with a tentative D call TRBD1 (6 bases). Germline CDR1 SGHRS, CDR2 YFSETQ. V was pared by 4 bases and J by 2 bases, with 14 bases between. The CDR3 length is 15 residues. CDR3 loop: CASSPRDTNTDTQYF. CDR3 in DNA: TGCGCCAGCAGCCCCCGGGACACCAACACAGATACGCAGTATTTT.

The chain has TRBV7-3 and TRBJ2-2, with 14 bases matching TRBD2. Germline V gives CDR1 SGHTA, CDR2 FQGTGA. Losses at the gene ends were 5 bases for V and 6 bases for J; bases not matched to a gene: 14. The length of the CDR3 is 19 residues. This CDR3 is CASSPQPTGTSGSAGELFF. The CDR3 DNA reads TGTGCCAGCAGCCCACAGCCCACAGGGACTAGCGGGAGCGCCGGGGAGCTGTTTTTT.

J is TRBJ1-3 and V is TRBV9, with TRBD1 matching 7 bases. Germline V gives CDR1 SGDLS, CDR2 YYNGEE. This CDR3 comprises 17 residues. With V trimmed by 3 bases and J by 1 base, 10 bases remained unmatched. The CDR3 bases are TGTGCCAGCAGCGCAACCCGACAGGGAAGGTCTGGAAACACCATATATTTT. Protein sequence: CASSATRQGRSGNTIYF.

V gene TRBV7-9 combines with J gene TRBJ2-3, with D possibly TRBD1 on 5 matching bases. Trimming took off 7 bases at V and 3 bases at J, with 20 bases between the two ends. The CDR3 has 16 residues. Per the germline V gene, CDR1 is SEHNR and CDR2 is FQNEAQ (reference sequence). CDR3 region: CASILTRTTATDTQYF. CDR3 in DNA: TGTGCCAGCATCCTGACCAGGACAACCGCTACAGATACGCAGTATTTT.

This clone has a single count. The V gene is TRBV5-1, the J gene TRBJ2-1; 11 bases map to TRBD2. The CDR3 length is 17 residues. J gave up 6 bases and V 3 bases, and 11 bases lay outside the gene matches. Germline V gene data show CDR1 as SGHRS and CDR2 as YFSETQ. The CDR3 sequence: CASSSDLAGGVLNEQFF. The DNA for the CDR3 is TGCGCCAGCAGCTCTGATCTAGCGGGAGGTGTCCTCAATGAGCAGTTCTTC.

The chain links TRBV5-1 to TRBJ2-1, with 9 bases aligning to TRBD1. Germline CDR1 reads SGHRS; CDR2 reads YFSETQ. The V and J ends lost 4 bases and 9 bases, in that order; junction bases with no gene match: 11. The CDR3 length is 15 residues. In DNA form, the CDR3 reads TGCGCCAGCAGCGATACAGGGGGCGCTTCAAGTGAGCAGTTCTTC. Protein: CASSDTGGASSEQFF.

A word on this clone: This specimen includes other DNA sequences encoding the same CDR3. CDR3 in amino acids: CASSESSSTDTQYF. Here the CDR3 DNA reads TGTGCCAGCAGTGAATCTTCTAGCACAGATACGCAGTATTTT. This chain links TRBV2 with TRBJ2-3; D uncertain. The CDR3 consists of 14 residues. V dropped 2 bases and J dropped 0 bases, with 6 bases sitting between them. Germline V gene lookup returns CDR1 SNHLY and CDR2 FYNNEI. Looking up the rest from reference TRBV2 and TRBJ2-3 gives the full variable domain: EPEVTQTPSHQVTQMGQEVILRCVPISNHLYFYWYRQILGQKVEFLVSFYNNEISEKSEIFDDQFSVERPDGSNFTLKIRSTKLEDSAMYFCASSESSSTDTQYFGPGTRLTVL.

The rearrangement links TRBV7-9 to TRBJ1-1, with D possibly TRBD1 on 6 matching bases. Germline V gene data show CDR1 as SEHNR and CDR2 as FQNEAQ (reference sequence). There are 15 residues in the CDR3. V lost 5 bases to trimming and J lost 0 bases, with 13 bases between them. The CDR3 DNA is TGTGCCAGCAGCCCCGGTGGACAGATGAACACTGAAGCTTTCTTT. Translated, it gives CASSPGGQMNTEAFF.

The genes are TRBV7-8 and TRBJ2-7; 7 positions match TRBD2. J gave up 4 bases and V 4 bases, and 13 bases lay outside the gene matches. This CDR3 has 16 residues. CDR1 and CDR2 from the germline V gene are SGHVS and FQNEAQ. The CDR3 sequence is CASSSTLAGRGYEQYF. CDR3 in DNA: TGTGCCAGCAGCTCGACTTTAGCGGGTCGAGGATACGAGCAGTACTTC.

This chain links TRBV7-9 with TRBJ2-3; 13 nucleotides match TRBD2. This CDR3 spans 17 amino acids. Germline loops: CDR1 SEHNR, CDR2 FQNEAQ (reference sequence). Trimming cost V 4 bases and J 4 bases; bases outside gene matches: 8. The CDR3 is CASSSLTSGRAADTQYF. The CDR3 nucleotides are TGTGCCAGCAGCTCGTTAACTAGCGGGAGGGCAGCAGATACGCAGTATTTT.

The chain is built from TRBV5-6 and TRBJ1-2, with a weak D call TRBD1 (6 bases). Germline lookup yields CDR1 SGHDT and CDR2 YYEEEE. The CDR3 loop spans 12 amino acids. Trimming removed 0 bases at V and 9 bases at J, with 9 bases between. The CDR3 loop reads CASSLEQGSYTF. In DNA, the CDR3 is TGTGCCAGCAGCTTGGAACAGGGTAGCTACACCTTC.

Details on this clone: The sample holds other DNA sequences that translate to the same CDR3. The V and J genes are TRBV30 and TRBJ1-3; D gene uncertain. The CDR3 covers 12 residues. Trimming took 3 bases from V and 1 from J, leaving 4 bases between them. The germline V gene encodes CDR1 GTSNPN and CDR2 SVGIG (reference sequence). The CDR3 reads CAWSVSGNTIYF. The DNA for the CDR3 is TGTGCCTGGAGCGTTTCTGGAAACACCATATATTTT.

V usage is TRBV5-4 and J usage is TRBJ2-2, with D perhaps matching TRBD1 (6 bases). Germline V gene data show CDR1 as SGHNT and CDR2 as YYREEE (reference sequence). V was cut by 6 bases and J by 4 bases, with 13 bases left in between. The CDR3 is 14 amino acids. This CDR3 is CASKKQGGTGELFF. As DNA, the CDR3 is TGTGCCAGCAAGAAACAGGGCGGCACCGGGGAGCTGTTTTTT.

Details on this clone: In the same sample, other DNA sequences code for this CDR3. The J gene is TRBJ1-5, the V gene TRBV7-9; D gene ambiguous. The V gene's germline CDR1 is SEHNR and CDR2 FQNEAQ (reference sequence). The CDR3 is made up of 14 amino acids. With 0 bases removed from V and 0 bases from J, the gap between germline ends came to 3 bases. The CDR3 reads CASSLAGSNQPQHF. CDR3 sequence (DNA): TGTGCCAGCAGCTTAGCAGGTAGCAATCAGCCCCAGCATTTT.

With respect to this clone: Different DNA sequences within this sample yield the same CDR3. V usage is TRBV10-3 and J usage is TRBJ1-5; 7 positions match TRBD1. The germline gives CDR1 ENHRY, CDR2 SYGVKD. The CDR3 is 14 amino acids. The V and J ends lost 4 bases and 4 bases, in that order; junction bases with no gene match: 4. The CDR3 DNA sequence: TGTGCCATCAGTGGACAGGGTAGTAATCAGCCCCAGCATTTT. It encodes CAISGQGSNQPQHF.

For this clone: At the DNA level, this CDR3 is encoded by other sequences in the same sample as well. The rearrangement uses TRBV5-1 and TRBJ2-5; 8 bases agree with TRBD1. Trimming at V came to 4 bases and at J to 4 bases, leaving 6 bases not matched to a gene. In germline, CDR1 is SGHRS, CDR2 YFSETQ. There are 14 residues in the CDR3. The CDR3 sequence: CASSPTGGGETQYF. The CDR3 DNA is TGCGCCAGCAGCCCCACAGGGGGTGGAGAGACCCAGTACTTC.